Sequencing of this TCR beta chain was carried out in a study of T cell changes during pregnancy in multiple sclerosis. Produced via immunoSEQ multiplex PCR; TCRdb's table is partial and in-frame only. Here the sample spans around 72,000 clones, roughly nine tenths being singletons. V was pared by 0 bases and J by 5 bases, with 7 bases of the junction left unmatched. The germline V gene encodes CDR1 SGHRS and CDR2 YFSETQ. CDR3 length: 16 residues. A single count supports this clone. The source was peripheral blood, collected in the third trimester of pregnancy. The rearrangement uses TRBV5-1 and TRBJ1-5, with 8 bases lining up with TRBD1. The receptor was isolated from a female donor in good health, enrolled as a control in a pregnancy study. CDR3 sequence (DNA): TGCGCCAGCAGCTTGGGGGACAGGACGGGCGATCAGCCCCAGCATTTT. Translated: CASSLGDRTGDQPQHF.